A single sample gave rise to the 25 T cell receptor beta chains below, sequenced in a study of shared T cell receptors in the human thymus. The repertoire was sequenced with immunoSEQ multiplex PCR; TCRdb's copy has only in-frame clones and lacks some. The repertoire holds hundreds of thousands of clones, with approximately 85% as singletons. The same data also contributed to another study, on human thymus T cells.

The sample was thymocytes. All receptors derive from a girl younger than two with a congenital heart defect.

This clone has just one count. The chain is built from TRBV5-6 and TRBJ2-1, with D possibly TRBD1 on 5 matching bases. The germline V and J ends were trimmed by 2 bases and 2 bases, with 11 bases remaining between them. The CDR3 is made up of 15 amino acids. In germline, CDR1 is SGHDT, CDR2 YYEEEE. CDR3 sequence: CASSFRELTYNEQFF. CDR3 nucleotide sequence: TGTGCCAGCAGCTTCAGGGAATTAACCTACAATGAGCAGTTCTTC.

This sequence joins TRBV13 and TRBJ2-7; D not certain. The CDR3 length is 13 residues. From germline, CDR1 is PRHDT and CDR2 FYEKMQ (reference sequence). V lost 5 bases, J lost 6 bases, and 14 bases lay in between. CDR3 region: CASSLRNPCEQYF. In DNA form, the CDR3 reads TGTGCCAGCAGCCTCAGGAACCCCTGCGAGCAGTACTTC. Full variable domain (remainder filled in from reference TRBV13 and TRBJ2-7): AAGVIQSPRHLIKEKRETATLKCYPIPRHDTVYWYQQGPGQDPQFLISFYEKMQSDKGSIPDRFSAQQFSDYHSELNMSSLELGDSALYFCASSLRNPCEQYFGPGTRLTVT.

This CDR3 is CASSEVSVKQFF. Here the CDR3 DNA reads TGTGCCAGCAGTGAGGTTAGCGTAAAGCAGTTCTTC. This chain connects TRBV6-1 to TRBJ2-1, with TRBD2 as a possible D gene (5 bases). The CDR3 spans 12 residues. Germline V gene lookup returns CDR1 MNHNS and CDR2 SASEGT. Between the trimmed V and J ends, which lost 3 bases and 11 bases, there was a span of 11 bases.

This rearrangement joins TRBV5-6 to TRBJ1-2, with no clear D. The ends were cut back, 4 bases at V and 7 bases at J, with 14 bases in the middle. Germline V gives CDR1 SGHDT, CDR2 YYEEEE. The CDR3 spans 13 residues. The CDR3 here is CASSPRTESGYTF. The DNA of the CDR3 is TGTGCCAGCAGCCCACGGACTGAAAGTGGCTACACCTTC.

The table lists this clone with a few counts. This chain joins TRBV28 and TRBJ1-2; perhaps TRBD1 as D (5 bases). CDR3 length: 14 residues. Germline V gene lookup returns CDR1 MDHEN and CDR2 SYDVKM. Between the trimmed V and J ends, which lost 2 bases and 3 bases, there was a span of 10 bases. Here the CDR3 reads CASSLIRGDYGYTF. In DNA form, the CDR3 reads TGTGCCAGCAGTTTAATTCGGGGGGACTATGGCTACACCTTC.

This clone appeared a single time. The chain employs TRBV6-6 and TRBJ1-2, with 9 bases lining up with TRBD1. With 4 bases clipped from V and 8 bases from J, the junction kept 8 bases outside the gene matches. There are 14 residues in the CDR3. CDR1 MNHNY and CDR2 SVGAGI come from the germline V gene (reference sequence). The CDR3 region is CASSLMGQGGGYTF. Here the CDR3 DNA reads TGTGCCAGCAGTTTGATGGGACAGGGAGGAGGCTACACCTTC.

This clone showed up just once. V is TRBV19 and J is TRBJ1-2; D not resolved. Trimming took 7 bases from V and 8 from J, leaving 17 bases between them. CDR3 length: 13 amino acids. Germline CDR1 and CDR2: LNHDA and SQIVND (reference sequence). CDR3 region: CASTKLRHWGYTF. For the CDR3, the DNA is TGTGCCAGTACAAAACTCCGACACTGGGGCTACACCTTC.

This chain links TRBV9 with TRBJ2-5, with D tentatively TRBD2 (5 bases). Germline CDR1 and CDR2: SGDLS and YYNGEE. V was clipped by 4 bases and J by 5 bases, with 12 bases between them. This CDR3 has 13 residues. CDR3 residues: CASSSRRRETQYF. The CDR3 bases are TGTGCCAGCAGCTCCCGAAGGAGGGAGACCCAGTACTTC. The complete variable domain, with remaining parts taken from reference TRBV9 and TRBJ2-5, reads DSGVTQTPKHLITATGQRVTLRCSPRSGDLSVYWYQQSLDQGLQFLIQYYNGEERAKGNILERFSAQQFPDLHSELNLSSLELGDSALYFCASSSRRRETQYFGPGTRLLVL.

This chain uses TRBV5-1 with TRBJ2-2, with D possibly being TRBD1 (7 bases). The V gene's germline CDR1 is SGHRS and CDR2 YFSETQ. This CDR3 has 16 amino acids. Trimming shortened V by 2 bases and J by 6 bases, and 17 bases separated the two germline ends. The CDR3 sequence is CASSLKDRRAPGELFF. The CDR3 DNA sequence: TGCGCCAGCAGCTTAAAGGACAGGAGGGCACCCGGGGAGCTGTTTTTT.

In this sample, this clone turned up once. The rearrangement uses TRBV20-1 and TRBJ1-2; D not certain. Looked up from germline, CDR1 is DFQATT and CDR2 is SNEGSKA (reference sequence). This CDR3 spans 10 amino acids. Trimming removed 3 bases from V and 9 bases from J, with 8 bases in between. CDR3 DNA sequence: TGCAGTGCTAGTTTGCTACGCTACACCTTC. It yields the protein CSASLLRYTF.

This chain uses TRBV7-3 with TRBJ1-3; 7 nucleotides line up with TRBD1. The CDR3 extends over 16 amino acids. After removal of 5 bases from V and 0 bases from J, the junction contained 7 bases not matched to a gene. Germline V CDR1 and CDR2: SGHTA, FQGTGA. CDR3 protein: CASSPKAGGSGNTIYF. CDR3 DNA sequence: TGTGCCAGCAGCCCCAAGGCAGGGGGCTCTGGAAACACCATATATTTT.

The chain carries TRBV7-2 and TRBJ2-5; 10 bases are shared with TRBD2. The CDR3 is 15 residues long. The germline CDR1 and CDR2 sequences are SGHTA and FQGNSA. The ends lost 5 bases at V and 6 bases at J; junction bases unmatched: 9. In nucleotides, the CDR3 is TGTGCCAGCAGCCCGAAGCGGGGGGGCCTTCAGACCCAGTACTTC. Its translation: CASSPKRGGLQTQYF.

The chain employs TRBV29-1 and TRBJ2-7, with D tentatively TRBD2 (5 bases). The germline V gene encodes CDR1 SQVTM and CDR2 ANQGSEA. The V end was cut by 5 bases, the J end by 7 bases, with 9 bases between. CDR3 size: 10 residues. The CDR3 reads CSVYEGEQYF. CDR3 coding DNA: TGCAGCGTTTATGAGGGTGAGCAGTACTTC.

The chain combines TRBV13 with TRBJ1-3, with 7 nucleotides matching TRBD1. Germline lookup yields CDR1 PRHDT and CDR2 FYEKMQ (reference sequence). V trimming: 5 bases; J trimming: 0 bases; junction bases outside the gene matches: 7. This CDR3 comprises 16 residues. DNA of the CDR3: TGTGCCAGCAGCCCTCGGACAGGCATCTCTGGAAACACCATATATTTT. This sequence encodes CASSPRTGISGNTIYF.

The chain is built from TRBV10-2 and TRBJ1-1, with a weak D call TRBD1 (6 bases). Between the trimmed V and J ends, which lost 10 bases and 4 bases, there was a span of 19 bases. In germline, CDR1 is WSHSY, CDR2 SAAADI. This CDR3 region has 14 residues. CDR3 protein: CATYREDSPTEAFF. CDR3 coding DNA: TGCGCCACCTACCGAGAGGACAGCCCCACTGAAGCTTTCTTT.

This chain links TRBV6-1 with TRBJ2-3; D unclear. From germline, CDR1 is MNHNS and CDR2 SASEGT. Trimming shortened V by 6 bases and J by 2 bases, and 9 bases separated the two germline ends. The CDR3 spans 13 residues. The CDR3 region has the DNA TGTGCCAGCAGGCGAGGCATCACAGATACGCAGTATTTT. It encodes CASRRGITDTQYF.

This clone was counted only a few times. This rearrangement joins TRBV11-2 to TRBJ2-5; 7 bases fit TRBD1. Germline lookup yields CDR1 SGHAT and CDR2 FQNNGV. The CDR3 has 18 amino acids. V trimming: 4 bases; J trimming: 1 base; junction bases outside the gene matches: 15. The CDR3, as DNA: TGTGCCAGCAGCTCCCTGGCTTACCTCAGGGGGACCCAAGAGACCCAGTACTTC. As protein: CASSSLAYLRGTQETQYF.

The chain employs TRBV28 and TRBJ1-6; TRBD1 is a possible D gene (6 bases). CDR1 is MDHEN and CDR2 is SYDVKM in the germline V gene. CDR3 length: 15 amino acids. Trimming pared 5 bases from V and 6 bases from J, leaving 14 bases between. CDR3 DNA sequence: TGTGCCAGCAGTGCGGACAGTGCTGTTAATTCACCCCTCCACTTT. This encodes CASSADSAVNSPLHF.

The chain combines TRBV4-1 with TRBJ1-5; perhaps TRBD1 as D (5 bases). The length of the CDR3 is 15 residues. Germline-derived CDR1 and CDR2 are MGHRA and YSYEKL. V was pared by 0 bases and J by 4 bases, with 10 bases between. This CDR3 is CASSQDFGGNQPQHF. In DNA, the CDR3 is TGCGCCAGCAGCCAAGACTTTGGGGGGAATCAGCCCCAGCATTTT.

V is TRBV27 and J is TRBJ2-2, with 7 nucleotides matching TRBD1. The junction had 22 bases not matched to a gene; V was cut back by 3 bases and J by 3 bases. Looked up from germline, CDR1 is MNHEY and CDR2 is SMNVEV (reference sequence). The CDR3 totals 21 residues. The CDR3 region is CASSLGRAGGNLMLDTGELFF. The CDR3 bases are TGTGCCAGCAGTTTGGGTAGGGCAGGGGGTAACTTAATGCTGGACACCGGGGAGCTGTTTTTT.

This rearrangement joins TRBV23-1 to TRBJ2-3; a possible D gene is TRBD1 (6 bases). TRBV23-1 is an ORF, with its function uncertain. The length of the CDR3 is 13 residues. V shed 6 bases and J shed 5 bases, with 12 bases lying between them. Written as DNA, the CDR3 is TGCGCCAGCAGGACCACGGGACAAGATACGCAGTATTTT. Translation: CASRTTGQDTQYF.

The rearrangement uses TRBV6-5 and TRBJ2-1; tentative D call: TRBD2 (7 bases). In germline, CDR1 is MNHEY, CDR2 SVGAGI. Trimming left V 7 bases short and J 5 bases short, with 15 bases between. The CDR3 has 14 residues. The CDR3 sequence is CASTGGRQDNEQFF. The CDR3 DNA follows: TGTGCCAGCACCGGCGGGAGACAGGACAATGAGCAGTTCTTC.

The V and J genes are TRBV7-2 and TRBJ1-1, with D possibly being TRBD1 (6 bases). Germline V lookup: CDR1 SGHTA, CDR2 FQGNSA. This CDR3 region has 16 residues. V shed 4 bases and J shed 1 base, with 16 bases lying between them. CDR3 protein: CASSSNGDTPNTEAFF. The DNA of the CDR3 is TGTGCCAGCAGCTCTAACGGGGACACCCCGAACACTGAAGCTTTCTTT.

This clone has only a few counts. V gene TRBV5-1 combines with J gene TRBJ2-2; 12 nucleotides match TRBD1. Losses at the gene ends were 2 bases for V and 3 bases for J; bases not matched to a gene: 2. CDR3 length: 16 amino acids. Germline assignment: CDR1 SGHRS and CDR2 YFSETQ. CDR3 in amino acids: CASSFRDRGHTGELFF. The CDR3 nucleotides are TGCGCCAGCAGCTTTCGGGACAGGGGGCACACCGGGGAGCTGTTTTTT. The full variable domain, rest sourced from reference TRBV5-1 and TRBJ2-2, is KAGVTQTPRYLIKTRGQQVTLSCSPISGHRSVSWYQQTPGQGLQFLFEYFSETQRNKGNFPGRFSGRQFSNSRSEMNVSTLELGDSALYLCASSFRDRGHTGELFFGEGSRLTVL.

CDR3 sequence (DNA): TGTGCCAGCAGTGAATTGAGCTATGGCTACACCTTC. The encoded protein is CASSELSYGYTF. V usage is TRBV2 and J usage is TRBJ1-2; D gene uncertain. V shed 2 bases and J shed 4 bases, with 5 bases lying between them. Germline-derived CDR1 and CDR2 are SNHLY and FYNNEI. The CDR3 runs 12 residues.